This TCR beta chain was identified in a study of CD8 T cells in cerebrospinal fluid in Alzheimer's disease. For the study at large: Clonal expansion of CSF T cells was measured with plate-based and droplet-based single-cell sequencing.

TCRdb processed the 10x single-cell sequencing reads again and assigns one entry to each CDR3 protein, with no DNA. This table lists approximately 1,400 distinct CDR3 sequences. Overall study results and limits: The largest CSF clone was proportionally bigger in mild cognitive impairment or Alzheimer's disease than controls.

The CDR3 totals 19 residues. CDR1 is SGHTA and CDR2 is FQGNSA in the germline V gene. Frequency places this clonotype as medium-sized. What it binds is unknown. This clonotype originated in a human donor with mild cognitive impairment. The chain carries TRBV7-2 and TRBJ2-7; TCRdb designates TRBD2, a call that cannot be tested without DNA. Sequences were obtained from cerebrospinal fluid. CDR3 in amino acids: CASSTRTSGPGGISYEQYF.